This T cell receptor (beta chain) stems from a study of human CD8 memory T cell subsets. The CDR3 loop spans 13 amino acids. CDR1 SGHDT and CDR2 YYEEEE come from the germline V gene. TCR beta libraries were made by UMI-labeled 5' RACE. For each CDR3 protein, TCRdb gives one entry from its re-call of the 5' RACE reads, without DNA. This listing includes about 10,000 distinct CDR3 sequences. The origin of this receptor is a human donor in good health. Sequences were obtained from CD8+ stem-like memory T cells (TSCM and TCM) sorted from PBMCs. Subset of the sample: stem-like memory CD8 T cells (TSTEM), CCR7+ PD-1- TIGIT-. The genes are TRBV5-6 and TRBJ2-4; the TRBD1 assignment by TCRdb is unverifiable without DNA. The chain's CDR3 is CASSLRGEDIQYF. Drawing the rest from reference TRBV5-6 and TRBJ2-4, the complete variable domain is DAGVTQSPTHLIKTRGQQVTLRCSPKSGHDTVSWYQQALGQGPQFIFQYYEEEERQRGNFPDRFSGHQFPNYSSELNVNALLLGDSALYLCASSLRGEDIQYFGAGTRLSVL.